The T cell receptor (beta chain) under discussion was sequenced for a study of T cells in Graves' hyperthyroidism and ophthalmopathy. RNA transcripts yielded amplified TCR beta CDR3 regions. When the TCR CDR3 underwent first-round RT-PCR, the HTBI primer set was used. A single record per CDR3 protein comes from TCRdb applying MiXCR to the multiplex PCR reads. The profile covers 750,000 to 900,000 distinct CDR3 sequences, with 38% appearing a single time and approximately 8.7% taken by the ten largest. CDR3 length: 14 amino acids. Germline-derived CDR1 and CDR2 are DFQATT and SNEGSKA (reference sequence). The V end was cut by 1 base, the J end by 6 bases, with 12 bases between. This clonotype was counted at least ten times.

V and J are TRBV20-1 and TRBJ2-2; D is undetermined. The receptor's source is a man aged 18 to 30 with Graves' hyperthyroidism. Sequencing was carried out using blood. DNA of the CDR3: TGCAGTGCTAGAGTCTCTGGGCCCGCCGGGGAGCTGTTTTTT. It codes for CSARVSGPAGELFF.